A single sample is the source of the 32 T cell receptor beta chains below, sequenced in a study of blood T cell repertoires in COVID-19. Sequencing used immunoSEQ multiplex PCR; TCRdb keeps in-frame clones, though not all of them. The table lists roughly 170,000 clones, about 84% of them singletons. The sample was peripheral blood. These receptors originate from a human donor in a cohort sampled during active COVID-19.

CDR3 sequence reads: CASSSTGTGAYEQYF. CDR3 coding DNA: TGTGCCAGCAGCTCAACCGGGACAGGAGCCTACGAGCAGTACTTC. This sequence joins TRBV5-4 and TRBJ2-7; 8 bases map to TRBD1. Germline V gene sequence: CDR1 SGHNT, CDR2 YYREEE (reference sequence). Trimming cost V 3 bases and J 2 bases; bases outside gene matches: 7. The CDR3 is 15 residues long. Drawing the rest from reference TRBV5-4 and TRBJ2-7, the complete variable domain is ETGVTQSPTHLIKTRGQQVTLRCSSQSGHNTVSWYQQALGQGPQFIFQYYREEENGRGNFPPRFSGLQFPNYSSELNVNALELDDSALYLCASSSTGTGAYEQYFGPGTRLTVT.

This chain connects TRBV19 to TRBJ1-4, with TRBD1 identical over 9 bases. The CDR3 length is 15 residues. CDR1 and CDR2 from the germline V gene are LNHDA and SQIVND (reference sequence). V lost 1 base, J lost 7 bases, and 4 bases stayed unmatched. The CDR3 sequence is CASSIGLDRGEKLFF. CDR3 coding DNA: TGTGCCAGTAGTATAGGTCTGGACAGGGGTGAAAAACTGTTTTTT.

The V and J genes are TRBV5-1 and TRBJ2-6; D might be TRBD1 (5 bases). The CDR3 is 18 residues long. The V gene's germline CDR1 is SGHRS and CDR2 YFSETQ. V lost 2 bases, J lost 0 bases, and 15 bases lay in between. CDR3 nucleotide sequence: TGCGCCAGCAGCTTTGCCCCCATTGGGGCCTCTGGGGCCAACGTCCTGACTTTC. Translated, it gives CASSFAPIGASGANVLTF.

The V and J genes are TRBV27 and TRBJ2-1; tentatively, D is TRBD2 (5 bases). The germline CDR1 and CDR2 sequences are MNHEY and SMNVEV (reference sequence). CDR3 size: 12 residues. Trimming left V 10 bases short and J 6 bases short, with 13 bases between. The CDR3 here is CATGGLINEQFF. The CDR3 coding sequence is TGTGCCACCGGAGGTCTGATCAATGAGCAGTTCTTC.

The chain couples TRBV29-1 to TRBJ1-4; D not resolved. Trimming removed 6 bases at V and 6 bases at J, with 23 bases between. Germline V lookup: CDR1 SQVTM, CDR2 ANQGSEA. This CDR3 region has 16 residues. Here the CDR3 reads CSVFVGPYAEDEKLFF. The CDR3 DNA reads TGCAGCGTCTTCGTAGGGCCTTACGCGGAGGATGAAAAACTGTTTTTT.

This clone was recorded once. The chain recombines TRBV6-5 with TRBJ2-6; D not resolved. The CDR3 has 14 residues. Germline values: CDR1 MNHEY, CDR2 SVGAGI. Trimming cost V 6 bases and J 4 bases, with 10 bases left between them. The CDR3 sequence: CASRPIPGANVLTF. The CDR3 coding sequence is TGTGCCAGCAGGCCTATACCCGGGGCCAACGTCCTGACTTTC.

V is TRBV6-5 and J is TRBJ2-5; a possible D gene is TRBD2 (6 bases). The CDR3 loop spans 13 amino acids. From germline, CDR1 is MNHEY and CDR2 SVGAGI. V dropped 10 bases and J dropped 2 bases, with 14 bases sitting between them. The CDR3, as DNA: TGTGCCATTCAACGGGGGTTACAAGAGACCCAGTACTTC. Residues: CAIQRGLQETQYF.

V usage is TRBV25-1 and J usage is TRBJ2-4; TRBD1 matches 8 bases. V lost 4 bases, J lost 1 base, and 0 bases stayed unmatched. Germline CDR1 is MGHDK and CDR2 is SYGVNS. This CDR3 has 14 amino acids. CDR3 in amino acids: CASSGQGAKNIQYF. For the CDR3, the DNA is TGTGCCAGCAGTGGACAGGGGGCCAAAAACATTCAGTACTTC. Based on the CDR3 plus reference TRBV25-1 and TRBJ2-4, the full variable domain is EADIYQTPRYLVIGTGKKITLECSQTMGHDKMYWYQQDPGMELHLIHYSYGVNSTEKGDLSSESTVSRIRTEHFPLTLESARPSHTSQYLCASSGQGAKNIQYFGAGTRLSVL.

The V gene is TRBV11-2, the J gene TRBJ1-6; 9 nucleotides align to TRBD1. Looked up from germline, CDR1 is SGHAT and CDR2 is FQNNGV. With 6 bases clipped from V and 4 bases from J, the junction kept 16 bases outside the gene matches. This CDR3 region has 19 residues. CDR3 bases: TGTGCCAGCAGTAACCCGGGACAGGGAATGTCAGGGTATAATTCACCCCTCCACTTT. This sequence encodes CASSNPGQGMSGYNSPLHF.

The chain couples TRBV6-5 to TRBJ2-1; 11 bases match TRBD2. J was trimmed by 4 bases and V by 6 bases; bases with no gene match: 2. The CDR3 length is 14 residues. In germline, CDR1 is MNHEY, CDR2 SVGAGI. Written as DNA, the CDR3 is TGTGCCAGCAGCCGGACTAGCGGGTACAATGAGCAGTTCTTC. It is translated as CASSRTSGYNEQFF.

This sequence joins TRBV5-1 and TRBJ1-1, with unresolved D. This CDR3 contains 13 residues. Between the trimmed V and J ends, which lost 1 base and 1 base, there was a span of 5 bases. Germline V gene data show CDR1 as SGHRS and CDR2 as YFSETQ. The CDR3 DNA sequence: TGCGCCAGCAGCTTGCTCGGGAACACTGAAGCTTTCTTT. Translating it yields CASSLLGNTEAFF.

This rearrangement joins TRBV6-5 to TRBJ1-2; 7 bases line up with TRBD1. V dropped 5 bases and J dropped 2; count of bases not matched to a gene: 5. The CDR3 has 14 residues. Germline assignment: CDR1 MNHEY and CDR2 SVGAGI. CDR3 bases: TGTGCCAGCAGTCGGGACAGTAACAACTATGGCTACACCTTC. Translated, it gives CASSRDSNNYGYTF.

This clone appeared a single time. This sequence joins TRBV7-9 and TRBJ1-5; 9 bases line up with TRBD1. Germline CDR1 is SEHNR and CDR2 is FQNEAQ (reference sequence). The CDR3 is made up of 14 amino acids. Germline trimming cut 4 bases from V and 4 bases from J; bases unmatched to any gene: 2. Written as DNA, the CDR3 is TGTGCCAGCAGCTCGGGACAGGGTAATCAGCCCCAGCATTTT. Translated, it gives CASSSGQGNQPQHF.

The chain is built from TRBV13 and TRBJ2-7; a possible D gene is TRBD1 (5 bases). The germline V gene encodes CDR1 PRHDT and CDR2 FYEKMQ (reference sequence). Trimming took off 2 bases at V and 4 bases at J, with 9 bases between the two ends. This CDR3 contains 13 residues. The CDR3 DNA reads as TGTGCCAGCAGCTTAAGTCAGGGTTACGAGCAGTACTTC. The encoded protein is CASSLSQGYEQYF.

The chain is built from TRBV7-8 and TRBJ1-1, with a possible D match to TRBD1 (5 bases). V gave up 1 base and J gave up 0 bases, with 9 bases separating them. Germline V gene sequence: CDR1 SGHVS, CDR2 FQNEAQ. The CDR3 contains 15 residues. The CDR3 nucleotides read TGTGCCAGCAGCTTAGAGGCCAGGGTGAACACTGAAGCTTTCTTT. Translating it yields CASSLEARVNTEAFF. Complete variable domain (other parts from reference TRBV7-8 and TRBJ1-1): GAGVSQSPRYKVAKRGQDVALRCDPISGHVSLFWYQQALGQGPEFLTYFQNEAQLDKSGLPSDRFFAERPEGSVSTLKIQRTQQEDSAVYLCASSLEARVNTEAFFGQGTRLTVV.

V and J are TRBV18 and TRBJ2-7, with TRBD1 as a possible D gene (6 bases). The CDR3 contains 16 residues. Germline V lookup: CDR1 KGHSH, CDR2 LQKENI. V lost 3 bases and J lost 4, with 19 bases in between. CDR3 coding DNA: TGTGCCAGCTCACCTGAGAACAGGGCTCATACATACGAGCAGTACTTC. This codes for CASSPENRAHTYEQYF.

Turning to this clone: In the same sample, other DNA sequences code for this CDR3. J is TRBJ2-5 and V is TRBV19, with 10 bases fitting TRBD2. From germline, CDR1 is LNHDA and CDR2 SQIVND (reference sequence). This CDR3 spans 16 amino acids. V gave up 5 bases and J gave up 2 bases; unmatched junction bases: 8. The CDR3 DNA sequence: TGTGCCAGTAGTCCTCGGACTAGCGGAACACAAGAGACCCAGTACTTC. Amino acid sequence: CASSPRTSGTQETQYF.

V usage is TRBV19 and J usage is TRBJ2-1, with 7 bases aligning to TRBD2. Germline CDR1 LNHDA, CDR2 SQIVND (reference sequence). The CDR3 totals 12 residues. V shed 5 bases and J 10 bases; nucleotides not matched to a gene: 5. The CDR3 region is CASSPSGGEQFF. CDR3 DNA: TGTGCCAGTAGTCCCTCGGGAGGAGAGCAGTTCTTC.

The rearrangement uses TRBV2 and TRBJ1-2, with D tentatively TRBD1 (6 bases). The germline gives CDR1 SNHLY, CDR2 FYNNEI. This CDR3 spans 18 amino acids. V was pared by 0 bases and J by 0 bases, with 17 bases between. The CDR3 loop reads CASSEAMLGAPANYGYTF. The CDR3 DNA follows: TGTGCCAGCAGTGAAGCGATGCTGGGGGCCCCAGCTAACTATGGCTACACCTTC.

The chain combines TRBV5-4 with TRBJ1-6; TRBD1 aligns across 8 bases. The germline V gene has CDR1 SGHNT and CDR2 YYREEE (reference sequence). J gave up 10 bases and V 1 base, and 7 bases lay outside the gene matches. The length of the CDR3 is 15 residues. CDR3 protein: CASSLQGAGVSPLHF. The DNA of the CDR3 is TGTGCCAGCAGCTTGCAGGGGGCCGGTGTGTCACCCCTCCACTTT.

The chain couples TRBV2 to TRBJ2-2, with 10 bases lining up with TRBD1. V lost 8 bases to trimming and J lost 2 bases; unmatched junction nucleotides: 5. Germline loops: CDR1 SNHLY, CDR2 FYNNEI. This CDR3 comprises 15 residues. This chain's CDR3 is CASATTGGNTGELFF. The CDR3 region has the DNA TGTGCCAGCGCTACGACAGGGGGCAACACCGGGGAGCTGTTTTTT.

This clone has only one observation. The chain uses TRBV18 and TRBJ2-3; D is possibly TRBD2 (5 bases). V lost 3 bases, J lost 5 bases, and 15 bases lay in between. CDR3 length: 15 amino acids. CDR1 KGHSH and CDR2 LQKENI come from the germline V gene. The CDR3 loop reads CASSPIALVRDTQYF. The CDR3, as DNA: TGTGCCAGCTCACCGATAGCACTAGTTAGAGATACGCAGTATTTT.

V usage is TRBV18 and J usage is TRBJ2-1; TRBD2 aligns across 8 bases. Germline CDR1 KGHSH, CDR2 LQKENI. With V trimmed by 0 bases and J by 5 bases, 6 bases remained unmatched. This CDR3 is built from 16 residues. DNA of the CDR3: TGTGCCAGCTCACCACCGGGGACTAGAGCCGACAATGAGCAGTTCTTC. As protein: CASSPPGTRADNEQFF.

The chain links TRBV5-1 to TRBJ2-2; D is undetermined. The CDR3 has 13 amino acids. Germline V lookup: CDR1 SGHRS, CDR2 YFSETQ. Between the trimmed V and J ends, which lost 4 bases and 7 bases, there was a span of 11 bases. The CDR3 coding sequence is TGCGCCAGCAGCCTACTGACTGACGGGGAGCTGTTTTTT. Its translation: CASSLLTDGELFF.

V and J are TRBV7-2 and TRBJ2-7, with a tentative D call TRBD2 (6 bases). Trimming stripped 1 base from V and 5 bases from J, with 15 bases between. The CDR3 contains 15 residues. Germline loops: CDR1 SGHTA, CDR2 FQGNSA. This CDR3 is CASSLGGGVIDEQYF. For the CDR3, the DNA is TGTGCCAGCAGCTTAGGAGGCGGGGTAATCGACGAGCAGTACTTC.

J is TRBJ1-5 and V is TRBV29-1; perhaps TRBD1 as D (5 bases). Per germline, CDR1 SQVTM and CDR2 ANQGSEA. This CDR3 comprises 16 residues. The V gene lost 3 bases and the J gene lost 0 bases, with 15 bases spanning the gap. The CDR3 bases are TGCAGCGTTGAGGTATGTGGGACTTATAGCAATCAGCCCCAGCATTTT. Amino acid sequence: CSVEVCGTYSNQPQHF.

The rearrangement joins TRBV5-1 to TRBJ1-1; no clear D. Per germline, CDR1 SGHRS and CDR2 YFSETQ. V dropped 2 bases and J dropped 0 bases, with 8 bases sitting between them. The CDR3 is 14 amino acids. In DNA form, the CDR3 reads TGCGCCAGCAGCTTTGCGACACTGAACACTGAAGCTTTCTTT. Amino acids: CASSFATLNTEAFF.

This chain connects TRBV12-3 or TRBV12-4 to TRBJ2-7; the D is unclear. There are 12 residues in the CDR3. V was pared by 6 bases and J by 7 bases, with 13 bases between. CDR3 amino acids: CASSYSNGEQYF. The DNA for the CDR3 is TGTGCCAGCAGCTACTCGAACGGGGAGCAGTACTTC.

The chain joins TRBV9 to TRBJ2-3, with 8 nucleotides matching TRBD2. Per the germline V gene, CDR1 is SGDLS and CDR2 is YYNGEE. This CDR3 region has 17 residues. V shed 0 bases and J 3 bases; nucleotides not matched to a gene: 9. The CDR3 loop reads CASSVVGGGGTTDTQYF. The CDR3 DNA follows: TGTGCCAGCAGCGTAGTAGGAGGCGGGGGGACAACAGATACGCAGTATTTT. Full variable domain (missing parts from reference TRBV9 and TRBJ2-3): DSGVTQTPKHLITATGQRVTLRCSPRSGDLSVYWYQQSLDQGLQFLIQYYNGEERAKGNILERFSAQQFPDLHSELNLSSLELGDSALYFCASSVVGGGGTTDTQYFGPGTRLTVL.

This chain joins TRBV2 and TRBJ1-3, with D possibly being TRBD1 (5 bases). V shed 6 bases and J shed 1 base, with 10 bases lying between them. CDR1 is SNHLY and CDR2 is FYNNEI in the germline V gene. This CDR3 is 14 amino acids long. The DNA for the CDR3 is TGTGCCAGCAGCCGATCAGGGTCTGGAAACACCATATATTTT. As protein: CASSRSGSGNTIYF.

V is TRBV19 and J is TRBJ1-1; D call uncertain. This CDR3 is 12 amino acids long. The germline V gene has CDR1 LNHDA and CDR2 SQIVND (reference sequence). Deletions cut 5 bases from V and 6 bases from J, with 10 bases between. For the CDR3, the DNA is TGTGCCAGTAGTTGGGGAGGCGCTGAAGCTTTCTTT. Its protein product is CASSWGGAEAFF.

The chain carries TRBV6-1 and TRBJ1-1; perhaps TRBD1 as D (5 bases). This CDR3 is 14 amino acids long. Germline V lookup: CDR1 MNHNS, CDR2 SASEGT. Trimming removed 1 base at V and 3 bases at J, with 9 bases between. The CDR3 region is CASSEVQGHTEAFF. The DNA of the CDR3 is TGTGCCAGCAGTGAAGTTCAGGGCCACACTGAAGCTTTCTTT.